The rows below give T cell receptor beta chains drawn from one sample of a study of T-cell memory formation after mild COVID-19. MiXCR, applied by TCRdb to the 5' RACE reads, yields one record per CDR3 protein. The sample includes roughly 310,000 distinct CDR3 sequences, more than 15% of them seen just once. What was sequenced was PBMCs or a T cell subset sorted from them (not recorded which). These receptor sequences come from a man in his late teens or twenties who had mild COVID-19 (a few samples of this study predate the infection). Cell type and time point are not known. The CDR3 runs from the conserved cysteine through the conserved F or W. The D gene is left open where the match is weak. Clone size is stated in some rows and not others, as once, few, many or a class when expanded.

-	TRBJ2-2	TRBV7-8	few	TGTGCCAGCAGCCCACGGGTTGGGGCCGCCGGGGAGCTGTTTTTT	CASSPRVGAAGELFF
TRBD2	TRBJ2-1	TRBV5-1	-	TGCGCCAGCAGCAGGGCTAGCGGGGGGGTTAACAATGAGCAGTTCTTC	CASSRASGGVNNEQFF
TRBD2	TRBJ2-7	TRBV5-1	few	TGCGCCAGCAGCTTGGGGCTCAGCGGGAGGTCCTACGAGCAGTACTTC	CASSLGLSGRSYEQYF
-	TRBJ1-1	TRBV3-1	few	TGTGCCAGCAGCCAAGATATTTTTCCCAGGGGTGAGACTGAAGCTTTCTTT	CASSQDIFPRGETEAFF
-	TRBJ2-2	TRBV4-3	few	TGCGCCAGCAGCCCTTGCCCAGGGTGCACCGGGGAGCTGTTTTTT	CASSPCPGCTGELFF
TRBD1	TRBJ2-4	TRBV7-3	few	TGTGCCAGCAGCCCAGGGGGCATTCAGTACTTC	CASSPGGIQYF
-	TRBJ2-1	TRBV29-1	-	TGCAGCGTTGAAGGGGGTCATGAGCAGTTCTTC	CSVEGGHEQFF
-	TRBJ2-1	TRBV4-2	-	TGTGCCAGCAGCCAGGCAGGGGCCACGAGAAAGAATGAGCAGTTCTTC	CASSQAGATRKNEQFF
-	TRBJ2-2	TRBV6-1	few	TGTGCCAGCAGTCAACTCCTCAGGGGAAAGACCGGGGAGCTGTTTTTT	CASSQLLRGKTGELFF
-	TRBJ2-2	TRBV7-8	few	TGTGCCAGCAGTTTACCCTCGGGTGGGGAGCTGTTTTTT	CASSLPSGGELFF
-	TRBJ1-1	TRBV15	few	TGTGCCACCAGCAGAGATCGGGCAGGAGGCGAGGCTTTCTTT	CATSRDRAGGEAFF
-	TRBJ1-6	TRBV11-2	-	TGTGCCAGCAGCTTGGATGGATCACCCCTCCACTTT	CASSLDGSPLHF
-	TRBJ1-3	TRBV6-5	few	TGTGCCAGCAGTTACTCGAGGCAGGAAGGAGGAAACACCATATATTTT	CASSYSRQEGGNTIYF
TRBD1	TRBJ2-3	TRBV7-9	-	TGTGCCAGCAGCCCGGACAGGGGCATAGGCACAGATACGCAGTATTTT	CASSPDRGIGTDTQYF
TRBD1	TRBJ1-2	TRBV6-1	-	TGTGCCAGCAGCGACATGGGACAGCACTCGAGGGGCTACACCTTC	CASSDMGQHSRGYTF
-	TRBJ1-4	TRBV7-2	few	TGTGCCAGCAGTATAACAGCTACCAATGAAAAACTGTTTTTT	CASSITATNEKLFF
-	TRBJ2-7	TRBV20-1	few	TGCAGTGCTCTACTCGAGAGTATGAATCCCCACGAGCAGTACTTC	CSALLESMNPHEQYF
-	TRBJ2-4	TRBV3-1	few	TGTGCCAGCAGCCCCGGGGAGATGAGGATTCAGTACTTC	CASSPGEMRIQYF
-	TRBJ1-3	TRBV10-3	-	TGTGCCATCAAGCGACAGAGTTTCGGAAACACCATATATTTT	CAIKRQSFGNTIYF
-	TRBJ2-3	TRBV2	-	TGTGCCAGCAGTGAGTGGGCCACAGATACGCAGTATTTT	CASSEWATDTQYF
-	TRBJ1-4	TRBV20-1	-	TGCAGTGCTAGACGGACATGGTCTGAAAAACTGTTTTTT	CSARRTWSEKLFF
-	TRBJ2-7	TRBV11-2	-	TGTGCCAGCAGCCCCACTAGGAGGGGGGGCAGCGACGAGCAGTACTTC	CASSPTRRGGSDEQYF
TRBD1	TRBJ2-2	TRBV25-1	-	TGTGCCAGCAGTGAATATGGGGACAGGGACAACACCGGGGAGCTGTTTTTT	CASSEYGDRDNTGELFF
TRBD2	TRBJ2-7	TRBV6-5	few	TGTGCCAGTAAGCGGGGGCCCCCGGACGAGCAGTACTTC	CASKRGPPDEQYF
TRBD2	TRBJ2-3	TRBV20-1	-	TGCAGTGCTGTGACTAGCGGGGGGGCCTCAGATACGCAGTATTTT	CSAVTSGGASDTQYF
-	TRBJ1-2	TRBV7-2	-	TGTGCCAGCAGCTTCCCGGGAAAAGGCTACACCTTC	CASSFPGKGYTF
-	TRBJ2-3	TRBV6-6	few	TGTGCCAGCAGTCGACAGGCAGGCACAGATACGCAGTATTTT	CASSRQAGTDTQYF
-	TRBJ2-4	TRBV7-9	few	TGTGCCAGCAGCTTAGCGGACGGGGCATCGGCCAAAAACATTCAGTACTTC	CASSLADGASAKNIQYF
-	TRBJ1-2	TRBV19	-	TGTGCCAGTAGATGGTCACAGCCAGAAAGAGGCTACACCTTC	CASRWSQPERGYTF
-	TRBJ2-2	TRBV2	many	TGTGCCACACTATCCGGGACAACGAACACCGGGGAGCTGTTTTTT	CATLSGTTNTGELFF
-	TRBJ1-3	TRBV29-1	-	TGCAGCGTTGAAGAACGGAACTCTGGAAACACCATATATTTT	CSVEERNSGNTIYF
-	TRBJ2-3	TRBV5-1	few	TGCGCCAGCAGCCGCCAACTAGATTACACAGATACGCAGTATTTT	CASSRQLDYTDTQYF
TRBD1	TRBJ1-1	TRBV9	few	TGTGCCAGCAGCGTAGCCCTCGGGGAGGGGGCGAACACTGAAGCTTTCTTT	CASSVALGEGANTEAFF
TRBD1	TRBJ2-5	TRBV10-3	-	TGTGCCATCAGCCCGGGACAGGGCCAAGAGACCCAGTACTTC	CAISPGQGQETQYF
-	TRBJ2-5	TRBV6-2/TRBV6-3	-	TGTGCCAGCAGTTACTCTCTCCGGGGGAGGGAGACCCAGTACTTC	CASSYSLRGRETQYF
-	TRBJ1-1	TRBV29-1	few	TGCAGCGTAGATAGGTTCGACACTGAAGCTTTCTTT	CSVDRFDTEAFF
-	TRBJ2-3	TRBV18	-	TGTGCCAGCTCACCACCGGGGACTAGCACAGATACGCAGTATTTT	CASSPPGTSTDTQYF
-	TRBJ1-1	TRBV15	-	TGTGCCACCAGCAGTAAGGGGGGTGAAGCTTTCTTT	CATSSKGGEAFF
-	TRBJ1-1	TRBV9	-	TGTGCCAGCAGCCCGCGGGCGAACCTTCAGGCTTTCTTT	CASSPRANLQAFF
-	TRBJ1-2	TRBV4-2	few	TGTGCCAGCAGCCCTGCGGCGGGGGGGAGCTACACCTTC	CASSPAAGGSYTF
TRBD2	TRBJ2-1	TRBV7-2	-	TGTGCCAGCAGCTTAGCGGGGCGGGGGGCCTACAATGAGCAGTTCTTC	CASSLAGRGAYNEQFF
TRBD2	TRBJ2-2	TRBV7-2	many	TGTGCCAGCAGCTTAGTAGCGGGGGGGATCACCGGGGAGCTGTTTTTT	CASSLVAGGITGELFF
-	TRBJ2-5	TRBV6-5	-	TGTGCCAGCAGTTACTCGGCTGCCAGGTCCACTGCGACTACCCAGTACTTC	CASSYSAARSTATTQYF
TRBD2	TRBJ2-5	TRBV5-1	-	TGCGCCAGCAGCTTGGAAACCAGCGGGGGGGCGGAAGAGACCCAGTACTTC	CASSLETSGGAEETQYF
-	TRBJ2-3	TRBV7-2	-	TGTGCCAGCAGCTTAGGACCAGGCCTAAGAAGAGATACGCAGTATTTT	CASSLGPGLRRDTQYF
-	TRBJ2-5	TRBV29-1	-	TGCAGCCTAAGGGGGGTAGGGCAAGAGACCCAGTACTTC	CSLRGVGQETQYF
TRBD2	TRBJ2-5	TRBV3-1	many	TGTGCCAGCAGCCAAGCGGGGGGTGGTCAAGAGACCCAGTACTTC	CASSQAGGGQETQYF
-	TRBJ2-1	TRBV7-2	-	TGTGCCAGCAGCCCGTCAGCCCAGTCCTTCAATGAGCAGTTCTTC	CASSPSAQSFNEQFF
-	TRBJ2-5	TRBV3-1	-	TGTGCCAGCAGCCAAGGACCCCTCCAAACCCAGTACTTC	CASSQGPLQTQYF
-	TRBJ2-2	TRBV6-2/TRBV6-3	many	TGTGCCAGCAGTTATTGGTTGGGTACCGGGGAGCTGTTTTTT	CASSYWLGTGELFF